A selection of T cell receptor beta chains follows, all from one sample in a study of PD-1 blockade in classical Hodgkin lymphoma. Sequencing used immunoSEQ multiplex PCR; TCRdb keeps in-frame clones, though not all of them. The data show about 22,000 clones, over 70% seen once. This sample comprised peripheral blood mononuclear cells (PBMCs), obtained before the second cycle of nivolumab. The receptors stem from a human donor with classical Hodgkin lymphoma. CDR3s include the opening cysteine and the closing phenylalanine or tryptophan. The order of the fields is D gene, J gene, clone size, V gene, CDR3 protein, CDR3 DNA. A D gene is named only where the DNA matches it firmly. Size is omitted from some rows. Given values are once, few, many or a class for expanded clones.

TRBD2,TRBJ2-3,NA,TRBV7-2,CASSLRLAGDTQYF,TGTGCCAGCAGCTTAAGGCTAGCGGGCGATACGCAGTATTTT
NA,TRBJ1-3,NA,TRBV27,CASSLRWGSTIYF,TGTGCCAGCAGTTTACGTTGGGGCAGCACCATATATTTT
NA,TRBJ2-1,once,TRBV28,CASSLWAVPGEQFF,TGTGCCAGCAGTTTATGGGCCGTGCCAGGGGAGCAGTTCTTC
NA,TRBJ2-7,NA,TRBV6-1,CASSLLYEQYF,TGTGCCAGCAGCCTCTTATACGAGCAGTACTTC
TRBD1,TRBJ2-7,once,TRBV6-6,CASSYPGTGVYEQYF,TGTGCCAGCAGTTACCCCGGGACAGGGGTCTACGAGCAGTACTTC
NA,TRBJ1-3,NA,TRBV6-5,CASSYSTTAPGNTIYF,TGTGCCAGCAGTTACTCGACGACAGCACCTGGAAACACCATATATTTT
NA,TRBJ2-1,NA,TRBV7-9,CAGLTDYNEQFF,TGTGCCGGACTGACAGATTACAATGAGCAGTTCTTC
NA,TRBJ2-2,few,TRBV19,CASSIAGWSAGELFF,TGTGCCAGTAGTATAGCCGGATGGTCTGCCGGGGAGCTGTTTTTT
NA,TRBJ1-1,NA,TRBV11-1,CASSWDGNTEAFF,TGTGCCAGCAGTTGGGACGGGAACACTGAAGCTTTCTTT
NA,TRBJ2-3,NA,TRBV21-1,CASGRAGGFTDTQYF,TGTGCCAGCGGGCGAGCGGGAGGGTTCACAGATACGCAGTATTTT
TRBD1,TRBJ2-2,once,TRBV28,CASSLWGTGLTGELFF,TGTGCCAGCAGTTTATGGGGGACAGGGCTTACCGGGGAGCTGTTTTTT
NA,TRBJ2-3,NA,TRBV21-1,CASSKVYGHGTDTQYF,TGTGCCAGCAGCAAAGTCTACGGACACGGCACAGATACGCAGTATTTT
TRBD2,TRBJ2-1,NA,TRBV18,CASSPPLLAGTNEQFF,TGTGCCAGCTCACCACCGTTGCTAGCGGGAACCAATGAGCAGTTCTTC
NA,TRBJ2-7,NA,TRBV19,CASSITQGSYEQYF,TGTGCCAGTAGTATTACCCAGGGGTCCTACGAGCAGTACTTC
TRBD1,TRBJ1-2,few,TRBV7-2,CASSTGQAESYGYTF,TGTGCCAGCAGCACAGGACAGGCGGAGTCCTATGGCTACACCTTC
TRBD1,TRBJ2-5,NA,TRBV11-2,CASSHSTGVRPETQYF,TGTGCCAGCAGCCACTCGACAGGGGTTAGGCCAGAGACCCAGTACTTC
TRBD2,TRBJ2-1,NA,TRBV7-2,CASSPILAGTDNEQFF,TGTGCCAGCAGCCCAATACTAGCGGGAACGGACAATGAGCAGTTCTTC
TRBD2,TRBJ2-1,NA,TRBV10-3,CASSGTSGESSYNEQFF,TGTGCCAGCTCCGGGACTAGCGGAGAAAGCTCCTACAATGAGCAGTTCTTC
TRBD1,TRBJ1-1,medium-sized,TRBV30,CAWKMSGGLNTEAFF,TGTGCCTGGAAAATGTCAGGGGGTTTGAACACTGAAGCTTTCTTT
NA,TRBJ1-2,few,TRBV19,CASSIRGQFNGYTF,TGTGCCAGTAGTATCAGAGGACAGTTTAATGGCTACACCTTC
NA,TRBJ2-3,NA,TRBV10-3,CAISESKGTTQYF,TGTGCCATCAGTGAGTCGAAGGGAACTACGCAGTATTTT
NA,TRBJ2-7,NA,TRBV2,CASRGTAYEQYF,TGTGCCAGCAGAGGGACTGCCTACGAGCAGTACTTC
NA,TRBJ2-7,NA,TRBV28,CATTSGTAEQYF,TGTGCCACGACCTCAGGGACCGCCGAGCAGTACTTC
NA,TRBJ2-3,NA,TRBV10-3,CAISSRNSTDTQYF,TGTGCCATCAGTAGCCGCAATAGCACAGATACGCAGTATTTT
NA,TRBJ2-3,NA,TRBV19,CASRGGVSGDTQYF,TGTGCCAGTAGAGGAGGTGTGTCCGGAGATACGCAGTATTTT